This T cell receptor beta chain was identified in a study of CD8+ T cells in alopecia areata. General observations from the study: Elevated clonality characterized lesional scalp relative to normal scalp, particularly in alopecia totalis/universalis. Possibly as an HLA-related effect, TCR sharing across patients appeared less clear than in mice.

Lesional scalp punch biopsies and peripheral blood came from alopecia areata patients. PBMCs, the starting material, were the source of sorted CD4+ and CD8+ T cells. As concerns this clone: Its antigen is undetermined.

The germline gives CDR1 MGHDK, CDR2 SYGVNS. V was clipped by 2 bases and J by 7 bases, with 11 bases between them. CDR3 length: 13 residues. Extraction of RNA preceded its reverse transcription into cDNA, which served as the sequencing template. Only in-frame clones appear in the TCRdb table, and some are missing; sequencing was by immunoSEQ multiplex PCR. The sample consists of 120,000 or so clones, 40% to 55% of them appearing once. Specimen: NKG2D-low CD8+ T cells sorted from blood. V gene TRBV25-1 combines with J gene TRBJ1-1, with no clear D. This TCR derives from a human donor with alopecia areata. Here the CDR3 DNA reads TGTGCCAGCAGTGAACGGAGACCCGATGAAGCTTTCTTT. Its protein is CASSERRPDEAFF.